This TCR beta chain was captured in a study of shared clonotypes between healthy human individuals. Study summary: Three CD4 naive, three CD4 memory, two CD8 naive and one CD8 memory plate were used per donor. Broader study findings: Represented diversity, genetic and exposure-history alike, was limited by few donors. Naive subsets tended to show greater estimated richness than memory subsets.

Only in-frame clones appear in the TCRdb table, and some are missing; sequencing was by immunoSEQ multiplex PCR. The sample lists some 2 million clones, about 95% seen once, with under 0.15% in the top ten. On this clone itself: What it binds is not known.

With 5 bases clipped from V and 4 bases from J, the junction kept 8 bases outside the gene matches. This CDR3 contains 17 residues. The V gene's germline CDR1 is SGHRS and CDR2 YFSETQ. The sample was naive CD4+ T cells sorted from blood. The subset: CD45RA+ positively selected. V is TRBV5-1 and J is TRBJ2-6; 11 bases align to TRBD1. The TCR comes from a man aged 18-30 years in good health. CDR3 bases: TGCGCCAGCAGACGAGGACAGGGGGCGCAAGGGGCCAACGTCCTGACTTTC. This encodes CASRRGQGAQGANVLTF.